This T cell receptor (beta chain) was found in a study of PD-L1 blockade in urothelial cancer. Sequencing was performed with immunoSEQ multiplex PCR; in TCRdb, only in-frame clones are kept and a portion is missing. The sample holds over 100,000 clones, around 93% seen once. Time point denoted: peripheral blood 6 weeks after treatment start. Source: PBMCs, taken around atezolizumab (anti-PD-L1) treatment. This sequence was found in a man aged 55 to 70 with urothelial cancer.

CDR3 nucleotide sequence: TGTGCCAGCTCACCTACGGACAGGGATTACTCACCCCTCCACTTT. This sequence encodes CASSPTDRDYSPLHF. V gene TRBV18 combines with J gene TRBJ1-6, with 8 bases that match TRBD1. Germline trimming cut 3 bases from V and 10 bases from J; bases unmatched to any gene: 8. The CDR3 runs to 15 residues. Germline assignment: CDR1 KGHSH and CDR2 LQKENI.